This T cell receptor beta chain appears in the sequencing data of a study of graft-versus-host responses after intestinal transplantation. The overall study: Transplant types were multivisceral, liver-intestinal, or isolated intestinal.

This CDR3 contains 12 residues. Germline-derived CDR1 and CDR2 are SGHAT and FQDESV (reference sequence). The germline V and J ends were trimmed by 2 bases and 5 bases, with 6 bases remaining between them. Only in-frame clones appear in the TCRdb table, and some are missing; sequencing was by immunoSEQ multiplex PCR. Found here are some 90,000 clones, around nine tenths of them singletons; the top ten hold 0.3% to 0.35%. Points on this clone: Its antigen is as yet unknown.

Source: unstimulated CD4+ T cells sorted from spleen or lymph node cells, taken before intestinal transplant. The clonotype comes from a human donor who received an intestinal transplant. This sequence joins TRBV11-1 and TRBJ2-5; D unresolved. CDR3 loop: CASSLLGETQYF. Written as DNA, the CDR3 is TGTGCCAGCAGCTTATTGGGGGAGACCCAGTACTTC.